This T cell receptor beta chain came from a study of blood T cell repertoires in COVID-19. Study details: Donors in the United States, Italy and Spain gave samples during acute or convalescent COVID-19.

As handled by the study authors: Scientists estimated how many nucleated cells there were by amplifying reference gene primers. The method was immunoSEQ multiplex PCR; TCRdb's version includes in-frame clones alone and lacks a portion of them. For V, J and clone size, that table is used; D and trimming come from the DNA. This sample has under 200,000 clones, with roughly 87% found just once. Which cohort a participant joined came from the clinical history participants gave. The length of the CDR3 is 17 residues. The ends lost 2 bases at V and 7 bases at J; junction bases unmatched: 11. The germline CDR1 and CDR2 sequences are SGHVS and FQNEAQ.

Sample: PBMCs or T cells enriched from blood (not recorded which). The chain links TRBV7-8 to TRBJ2-1; 10 bases agree with TRBD1. The sequence derives from a woman between 50 and 59 years old who had recovered from COVID-19. CDR3 loop: CASSLPPVRDRGNEQFF. Here the CDR3 DNA reads TGTGCCAGCAGCTTACCCCCTGTCCGGGACAGGGGTAATGAGCAGTTCTTC.